These 17 T cell receptor beta chains came from one sample sequenced in a study of blood T cell repertoires in COVID-19. Measured with immunoSEQ multiplex PCR; TCRdb has only the in-frame clones, and not every one. The table records fewer than 450,000 clones, around 90% of them present only once. The sequencing sample was made of PBMCs or T cells enriched from blood (not recorded which). These receptors were taken from a woman aged 40-49 years with acute COVID-19.

The CDR3 DNA reads as TGTGCCAGCAGCTTGCGGGTGCCCTACGAGCAGTACTTC. Translated: CASSLRVPYEQYF. This sequence joins TRBV7-2 and TRBJ2-7; D is possibly TRBD2 (5 bases). The CDR3 is 13 residues long. The germline V and J ends were trimmed by 3 bases and 2 bases, with 8 bases remaining between them. CDR1 is SGHTA, CDR2 FQGNSA, per germline.

The V gene is TRBV7-8, the J gene TRBJ1-3; D is uncertain. Germline CDR1 and CDR2: SGHVS and FQNEAQ. Deletions cut 3 bases from V and 0 bases from J, with 9 bases between. The CDR3 consists of 15 residues. CDR3 sequence (DNA): TGTGCCAGCAGCTTCAGGATTTTCTCTGGAAACACCATATATTTT. Its protein is CASSFRIFSGNTIYF.

J is TRBJ1-3 and V is TRBV3-1 (or the pseudogene TRBV3-2); D is uncertain. Per the germline V gene, CDR1 is LGHDT and CDR2 is YNNKEL (reference sequence). The CDR3 spans 15 residues. The V end lost 4 bases, the J end lost 2 bases, and 12 bases lay between the germline ends. DNA for the CDR3: TGTGCCAGCAGCCCCTCAATTCGGGCTGGAAACACCATATATTTT. It translates to CASSPSIRAGNTIYF.

As regards this clone: The same CDR3 also results from other DNA sequences found in this sample. The V and J genes are TRBV5-1 and TRBJ2-7, with D perhaps TRBD2 (6 bases). Trimming removed 0 bases from V and 0 bases from J, with 7 bases in between. In germline, CDR1 is SGHRS, CDR2 YFSETQ. The CDR3 has 14 residues. CDR3 loop: CASSLVGGSYEQYF. The CDR3 DNA reads TGCGCCAGCAGCTTGGTCGGGGGCTCCTACGAGCAGTACTTC.

V usage is TRBV30 and J usage is TRBJ1-2, with D possibly matching TRBD1 (5 bases). CDR1 is GTSNPN and CDR2 is SVGIG in the germline V gene (reference sequence). Trimming took 1 base from V and 3 from J, leaving 18 bases between them. The CDR3 is 16 residues long. CDR3 sequence: CAWSGIMGTGHYGYTF. In nucleotides, the CDR3 is TGTGCCTGGAGTGGGATCATGGGGACTGGGCACTATGGCTACACCTTC.

The rearrangement joins TRBV18 to TRBJ2-5; D is possibly TRBD2 (6 bases). Trimming removed 0 bases at V and 4 bases at J, with 9 bases between. Germline V gene data show CDR1 as KGHSH and CDR2 as LQKENI. The CDR3 totals 14 residues. The CDR3 protein is CASSPPGTRETQYF. In DNA, the CDR3 is TGTGCCAGCTCACCACCAGGGACTCGAGAGACCCAGTACTTC.

The V call is TRBV28, the J call TRBJ1-1, with D possibly TRBD1 on 5 matching bases. With 6 bases removed from V and 5 bases from J, the gap between germline ends came to 19 bases. The CDR3 runs to 15 residues. CDR1 is MDHEN and CDR2 is SYDVKM in the germline V gene. This chain's CDR3 is CASRPAGRSKTEAFF. The CDR3 DNA reads as TGTGCCAGCAGGCCCGCGGGGCGGTCAAAAACTGAAGCTTTCTTT.

This clone has only a few counts. J is TRBJ2-7 and V is TRBV2, with 8 bases fitting TRBD1. The CDR3 is 14 residues long. The J segment lost 4 bases and the V segment lost 2 bases, leaving 4 bases of the junction unmatched. Germline lookup yields CDR1 SNHLY and CDR2 FYNNEI. The CDR3 loop is CASSELGQDYEQYF. DNA for the CDR3: TGTGCCAGCAGTGAATTGGGACAGGATTACGAGCAGTACTTC. Using reference TRBV2 and TRBJ2-7 for the parts outside the CDR3, the full variable domain is EPEVTQTPSHQVTQMGQEVILRCVPISNHLYFYWYRQILGQKVEFLVSFYNNEISEKSEIFDDQFSVERPDGSNFTLKIRSTKLEDSAMYFCASSELGQDYEQYFGPGTRLTVT.

This sequence joins TRBV13 and TRBJ1-2; no definite D call. The V end lost 0 bases, the J end lost 4 bases, and 18 bases lay between the germline ends. The CDR3 is made up of 17 amino acids. Germline-derived CDR1 and CDR2 are PRHDT and FYEKMQ (reference sequence). The CDR3 DNA sequence: TGTGCCAGCAGCTTAGGAGAGCGGGCGGGGTCCGGCTATGGCTACACCTTC. As protein: CASSLGERAGSGYGYTF.

The chain links TRBV4-1 to TRBJ1-2; the D gene is possibly TRBD1 (6 bases). The germline CDR1 and CDR2 sequences are MGHRA and YSYEKL. Trimming stripped 0 bases from V and 4 bases from J, with 15 bases between. This CDR3 spans 16 amino acids. This CDR3 is CASSQDAGGRFYGYTF. Here the CDR3 DNA reads TGCGCCAGCAGCCAAGATGCGGGGGGGCGGTTCTATGGCTACACCTTC.

V is TRBV6-5 and J is TRBJ1-2; no firm D call. This CDR3 is built from 15 residues. In germline, CDR1 is MNHEY, CDR2 SVGAGI. V lost 3 bases, J lost 2 bases, and 13 bases lay in between. The CDR3 region is CASSYLSSGNYGYTF. Written as DNA, the CDR3 is TGTGCCAGCAGTTATCTATCGTCAGGCAACTATGGCTACACCTTC.

The chain is built from TRBV15 and TRBJ2-2; 10 bases fit TRBD2. The V segment lost 5 bases and the J segment 4 bases; nucleotides outside the gene matches: 1. This CDR3 spans 14 amino acids. Per the germline V gene, CDR1 is LNHNV and CDR2 is YYDKDF (reference sequence). The CDR3 protein is CATSQRGGTGELFF. In DNA, the CDR3 is TGTGCCACCAGCCAGCGGGGGGGCACCGGGGAGCTGTTTTTT. Filled out from reference TRBV15 and TRBJ2-2, the complete variable domain reads DAMVIQNPRYQVTQFGKPVTLSCSQTLNHNVMYWYQQKSSQAPKLLFHYYDKDFNNEADTPDNFQSRRPNTSFCFLDIRSPGLGDTAMYLCATSQRGGTGELFFGEGSRLTVL.

This chain connects TRBV14 to TRBJ2-7; D possibly corresponds to TRBD1 (5 bases). Germline V CDR1 and CDR2: SGHDN, FVKESK. This CDR3 has 14 residues. Trimming removed 0 bases at V and 9 bases at J, with 15 bases between. CDR3 coding DNA: TGTGCCAGCAGCCAAGATCAACAGGCAGGCAGGCAGTACTTC. This translates into CASSQDQQAGRQYF.

This CDR3 reads CASSNLAGDPYEQYF. CDR3 coding DNA: TGTGCCAGCAGTAATTTAGCGGGGGATCCCTACGAGCAGTACTTC. V and J are TRBV6-5 and TRBJ2-7, with 9 bases matching TRBD2. J lost 2 bases, V lost 5 bases, and 7 bases had no gene match. This CDR3 has 15 amino acids. Looked up from germline, CDR1 is MNHEY and CDR2 is SVGAGI.

V gene TRBV6-5 combines with J gene TRBJ1-3; D might be TRBD1 (6 bases). The germline V gene encodes CDR1 MNHEY and CDR2 SVGAGI. The CDR3 length is 15 residues. V was pared by 4 bases and J by 0 bases, with 10 bases between. The CDR3 here is CASSSDSHSGNTIYF. The CDR3 coding sequence is TGTGCCAGCAGTTCGGACAGTCACTCTGGAAACACCATATATTTT.

The V gene is TRBV4-2, the J gene TRBJ2-5, with 7 positions matching TRBD2. Germline V gene sequence: CDR1 LGHNA, CDR2 YNFKEQ. CDR3 length: 16 amino acids. V shed 4 bases and J 2 bases; nucleotides not matched to a gene: 10. DNA for the CDR3: TGTGCCAGCAGCCTTACCCAAGCGGGGAATCAAGAGACCCAGTACTTC. Translation gives CASSLTQAGNQETQYF.

The genes are TRBV5-6 and TRBJ2-1; possibly TRBD2 for D (6 bases). V was cut by 0 bases and J by 7 bases, with 14 bases left in between. This CDR3 region has 15 residues. CDR1 and CDR2 (germline): SGHDT, YYEEEE. CDR3 DNA sequence: TGTGCCAGCAGCTTGGGAGCGGGCCATAGGAATGAGCAGTTCTTC. Its translation is CASSLGAGHRNEQFF.